One and the same sample provided the 13 T cell receptor beta chains below, sequenced in a study of early T cells in non-severe SARS-CoV-2 infection. TCRdb fed the 5' RACE reads into MiXCR, producing one record per CDR3 protein. The repertoire holds tens of thousands of distinct CDR3 sequences, with about 12% as singletons. Specimen: whole blood. The receptors come from an adult who was a healthcare worker with PCR-confirmed SARS-CoV-2 infection or an uninfected control (not recorded which).

This clonotype was seen repeatedly, ten times or more. The V call is TRBV24-1, the J call TRBJ2-2; D is unresolved. Germline V CDR1 and CDR2: KGHDR, SFDVKD. V lost 0 bases and J lost 5, with 9 bases in between. The CDR3 loop spans 15 amino acids. The CDR3 here is CATSDLGLATGELFF. CDR3 bases: TGTGCCACCAGTGATTTGGGGTTAGCAACCGGGGAGCTGTTTTTT.

J is TRBJ2-3 and V is TRBV28, with TRBD2 matching 7 bases. In germline, CDR1 is MDHEN, CDR2 SYDVKM. This CDR3 contains 14 residues. V was clipped by 2 bases and J by 7 bases; unmatched bases: 6. The CDR3 loop reads CASSLAGDMNTQYF. CDR3 in DNA: TGTGCCAGCAGTTTAGCGGGAGATATGAATACGCAGTATTTT. Supplemented by reference TRBV28 and TRBJ2-3, the full variable domain reads DVKVTQSSRYLVKRTGEKVFLECVQDMDHENMFWYRQDPGLGLRLIYFSYDVKMKEKGDIPEGYSVSREKKERFSLILESASTNQTSMYLCASSLAGDMNTQYFGPGTRLTVL.

The sample holds many counts of this clonotype. The chain is built from TRBV29-1 and TRBJ1-1, with a tentative D call TRBD1 (6 bases). CDR1 is SQVTM and CDR2 is ANQGSEA in the germline V gene. The CDR3 extends over 14 amino acids. The V gene lost 4 bases and the J gene lost 2 bases, with 14 bases spanning the gap. The CDR3 spells CSVGRGGANTEAFF. The CDR3 bases are TGCAGCGTTGGAAGGGGGGGGGCAAACACTGAAGCTTTCTTT. Supplemented by reference TRBV29-1 and TRBJ1-1, the full variable domain reads SAVISQKPSRDICQRGTSLTIQCQVDSQVTMMFWYRQQPGQSLTLIATANQGSEATYESGFVIDKFPISRPNLTFSTLTVSNMSPEDSSIYLCSVGRGGANTEAFFGQGTRLTVV.

This clonotype showed up many times. The CDR3 region has the DNA TGTGCCAGCAGCTCCACTAGCGGGAGTTTGACAGATACGCAGTATTTT. Its protein is CASSSTSGSLTDTQYF. This rearrangement joins TRBV7-2 to TRBJ2-3; 11 nucleotides align to TRBD2. The CDR3 totals 16 residues. The V and J ends lost 4 bases and 3 bases, in that order; junction bases with no gene match: 6. Germline V gives CDR1 SGHTA, CDR2 FQGNSA.

This clonotype is medium-sized in the sample. The chain links TRBV20-1 to TRBJ2-5, with a tentative D call TRBD1 (6 bases). This CDR3 region has 14 residues. Looked up from germline, CDR1 is DFQATT and CDR2 is SNEGSKA (reference sequence). V lost 6 bases and J 2 bases, leaving 16 bases between the germline ends. The CDR3 loop is CSAPDRRLQETQYF. DNA of the CDR3: TGCAGTGCACCCGACAGGAGATTGCAAGAGACCCAGTACTTC.

This clonotype came up a few times. V is TRBV29-1 and J is TRBJ2-7, with D possibly TRBD1 on 6 matching bases. The CDR3 is made up of 13 amino acids. Per the germline V gene, CDR1 is SQVTM and CDR2 is ANQGSEA. With 4 bases removed from V and 7 bases from J, the gap between germline ends came to 17 bases. The CDR3 is CSVAYRVRWEQYF. In DNA, the CDR3 is TGCAGCGTTGCGTACAGGGTCAGGTGGGAGCAGTACTTC.

This clonotype was recorded at least ten times. The CDR3 spells CASSFSGRGSPDTQYF. CDR3 nucleotides: TGTGCCAGCAGCTTTAGCGGGAGAGGGTCGCCAGATACGCAGTATTTT. This chain links TRBV7-2 with TRBJ2-3, with TRBD2 identical over 9 bases. The trim removed 3 bases at V and 4 bases at J, leaving 8 bases unmatched. Germline CDR1 reads SGHTA; CDR2 reads FQGNSA. The CDR3 runs to 16 residues.

The rearrangement uses TRBV7-2 and TRBJ2-1; 11 nucleotides match TRBD2. Per germline, CDR1 SGHTA and CDR2 FQGNSA. V was clipped by 1 base and J by 4 bases; unmatched bases: 0. This CDR3 comprises 15 residues. The CDR3 loop is CASSLVAGGYNEQFF. Here the CDR3 DNA reads TGTGCCAGCAGCTTAGTAGCGGGGGGGTACAATGAGCAGTTCTTC. Using reference TRBV7-2 and TRBJ2-1 for the parts outside the CDR3, the full variable domain is GAGVSQSPSNKVTEKGKDVELRCDPISGHTALYWYRQSLGQGLEFLIYFQGNSAPDKSGLPSDRFSAERTGGSVSTLTIQRTQQEDSAVYLCASSLVAGGYNEQFFGPGTRLTVL.

This clonotype was seen more than once but under ten times. The chain joins TRBV7-2 to TRBJ2-7; D possibly corresponds to TRBD2 (5 bases). Trimming removed 4 bases from V and 7 bases from J, with 14 bases in between. This CDR3 is 13 amino acids long. The germline gives CDR1 SGHTA, CDR2 FQGNSA. CDR3 in DNA: TGTGCCAGCAGCTCGGGCCCCCCGGGGGAGCAGTACTTC. Translation: CASSSGPPGEQYF.

The chain uses TRBV4-3 and TRBJ2-5, with 10 bases matching TRBD2. Germline V gives CDR1 LGHNA, CDR2 YSLEER. Unmatched junction bases numbered 9, after V lost 0 bases and J lost 5 bases. There are 17 residues in the CDR3. The CDR3 sequence: CASSQDWASGGRETQYF. Written as DNA, the CDR3 is TGCGCCAGCAGCCAAGATTGGGCTAGCGGGGGCCGGGAGACCCAGTACTTC.

This clonotype occurred many times. CDR3: CASSPAGQNNSPLHF. Here the CDR3 DNA reads TGTGCCAGCTCACCAGCGGGACAGAATAATTCACCCCTCCACTTT. This chain uses TRBV18 with TRBJ1-6; 7 nucleotides agree with TRBD1. Per germline, CDR1 KGHSH and CDR2 LQKENI. J lost 5 bases, V lost 2 bases, and 3 bases had no gene match. The CDR3 is 15 amino acids.

This chain joins TRBV20-1 and TRBJ2-3, with D tentatively TRBD2 (5 bases). This CDR3 comprises 14 residues. V was cut by 2 bases and J by 2 bases, with 11 bases left in between. CDR1 is DFQATT, CDR2 SNEGSKA, per germline (reference sequence). The CDR3 region is CSARPGGATDTQYF. The CDR3 DNA sequence: TGCAGTGCTAGACCTGGAGGCGCCACAGATACGCAGTATTTT.

This clonotype appeared a few times. V usage is TRBV28 and J usage is TRBJ2-1; D remains ambiguous. The length of the CDR3 is 13 residues. The V and J ends lost 5 bases and 4 bases respectively, with 9 bases between them. Per germline, CDR1 MDHEN and CDR2 SYDVKM. CDR3 amino acids: CASSPPQYNEQFF. DNA for the CDR3: TGTGCCAGCAGTCCTCCCCAATACAATGAGCAGTTCTTC.